The source of this T cell receptor beta chain is a study of T cells in localized non-small cell lung cancer. Study-wide results and caveats: Those with higher blood T cell density had longer overall survival.

Note on this clone: Its antigen is undetermined.

From germline, CDR1 is SNHLY and CDR2 FYNNEI. This CDR3 is built from 15 residues. J gave up 4 bases and V 6 bases, and 8 bases lay outside the gene matches. TCRdb's copy holds only in-frame clones and misses some; the assay was immunoSEQ multiplex PCR. The data show around 91,000 clones, roughly 89% seen once. The sample was peripheral blood, taken before any cancer treatment. The chain uses TRBV2 and TRBJ2-2; 7 nucleotides agree with TRBD1. The sequence derives from a man aged 40 to 70 with stage I squamous cell lung carcinoma. This CDR3 reads CASSLTGLVTGELFF. DNA for the CDR3: TGTGCCAGCAGCCTGACAGGGTTAGTCACCGGGGAGCTGTTTTTT.